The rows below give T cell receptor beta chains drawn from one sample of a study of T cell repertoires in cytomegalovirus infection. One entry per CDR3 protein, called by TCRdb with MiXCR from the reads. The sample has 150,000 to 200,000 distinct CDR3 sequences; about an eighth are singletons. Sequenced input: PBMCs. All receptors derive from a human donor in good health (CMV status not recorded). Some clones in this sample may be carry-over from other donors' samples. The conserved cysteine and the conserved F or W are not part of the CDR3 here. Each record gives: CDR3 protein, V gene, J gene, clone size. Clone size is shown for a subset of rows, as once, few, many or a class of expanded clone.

CDR3: ASSARGGLGTDTQY
V: TRBV7-9
J: TRBJ2-3
size: NA

CDR3: ASSPHDEQF
V: TRBV7-2
J: TRBJ2-1
size: many

CDR3: ASSDKGVSYEQY
V: TRBV7-2
J: TRBJ2-7
size: many

CDR3: ASSSWTVTEAF
V: TRBV5-6
J: TRBJ1-1
size: many

CDR3: ASSPSSVADYTGELF
V: TRBV7-8
J: TRBJ2-2
size: many

CDR3: ASSPNREPGPAHEQY
V: TRBV5-4
J: TRBJ2-7
size: many

CDR3: ASGLVLEGLGGYT
V: TRBV12-5
J: TRBJ1-2
size: many

CDR3: ASSSARSNTGELF
V: TRBV18
J: TRBJ2-2
size: NA

CDR3: ASTPGGTWEF
V: TRBV7-2
J: TRBJ2-1
size: few

CDR3: ASTISGSRGSEQY
V: TRBV28
J: TRBJ2-7
size: few

CDR3: SAEQGMVTQY
V: TRBV29-1
J: TRBJ2-5
size: NA

CDR3: ASTSSAGRETQY
V: TRBV7-9
J: TRBJ2-5
size: NA

CDR3: ASSVEGPTNEKLF
V: TRBV5-1
J: TRBJ1-4
size: many

CDR3: ASSIRDIAGYT
V: TRBV7-9
J: TRBJ1-2
size: NA

CDR3: ASSLKGGNHYGYT
V: TRBV5-6
J: TRBJ1-2
size: many

CDR3: ASSLLGLAGGTDTQY
V: TRBV7-2
J: TRBJ2-3
size: few

CDR3: ASSWTALGEQY
V: TRBV28
J: TRBJ2-7
size: NA

CDR3: ASSSERYQETQY
V: TRBV7-9
J: TRBJ2-5
size: many

CDR3: ASTGAYEQY
V: TRBV28
J: TRBJ2-7
size: many

CDR3: ASSLWGQGRDQPQH
V: TRBV7-8
J: TRBJ1-5
size: many

CDR3: SARWGHTEAF
V: TRBV20-1
J: TRBJ1-1
size: NA

CDR3: ASSVNRGNSPLH
V: TRBV6-1
J: TRBJ1-6
size: many

CDR3: ASSLLRQWGTQPQH
V: TRBV28
J: TRBJ1-5
size: NA

CDR3: ASSYSGLGLGYNEQF
V: TRBV6-5
J: TRBJ2-1
size: few

CDR3: ASSLGGAMNTEAF
V: TRBV7-2
J: TRBJ1-1
size: many

CDR3: ATSDLLTGVNQPQH
V: TRBV24-1
J: TRBJ1-5
size: many

CDR3: ASSFRGASTDTQY
V: TRBV7-3
J: TRBJ2-3
size: many

CDR3: ATSRDIGGAADTQY
V: TRBV15
J: TRBJ2-3
size: few

CDR3: ASSPLRGERSNEQF
V: TRBV11-2
J: TRBJ2-1
size: few

CDR3: ASVGDRIYEQY
V: TRBV7-9
J: TRBJ2-7
size: many

CDR3: AISVGVGAEAF
V: TRBV10-3
J: TRBJ1-1
size: few

CDR3: ASSILAGGIGGGNEQF
V: TRBV19
J: TRBJ2-1
size: many